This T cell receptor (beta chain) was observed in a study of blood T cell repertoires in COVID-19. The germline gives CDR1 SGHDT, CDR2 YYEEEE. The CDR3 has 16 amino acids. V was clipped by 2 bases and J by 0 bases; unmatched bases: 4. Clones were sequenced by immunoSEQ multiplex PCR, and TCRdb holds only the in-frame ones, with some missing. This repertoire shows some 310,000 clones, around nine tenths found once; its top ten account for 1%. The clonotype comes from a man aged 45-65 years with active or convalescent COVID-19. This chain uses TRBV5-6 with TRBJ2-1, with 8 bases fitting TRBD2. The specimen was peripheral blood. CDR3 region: CASSFFAGGSYNEQFF. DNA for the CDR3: TGTGCCAGCAGCTTTTTTGCGGGAGGCTCCTACAATGAGCAGTTCTTC. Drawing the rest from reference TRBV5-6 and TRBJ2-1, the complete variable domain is DAGVTQSPTHLIKTRGQQVTLRCSPKSGHDTVSWYQQALGQGPQFIFQYYEEEERQRGNFPDRFSGHQFPNYSSELNVNALLLGDSALYLCASSFFAGGSYNEQFFGPGTRLTVL.